Here is one T cell receptor beta chain with its context. The antigen is not known. These data are taken from a study of T cell clones after liver transplantation. Study at large: Three of eight recipients were HCV-positive; others had non-autoimmune, non-viral indications. Broader study findings: The donor-reactive repertoire was only partly measurable in a couple of subjects, lacking donor cells.

Assay: immunoSEQ multiplex PCR; the TCRdb copy retains only in-frame clones and omits some. This table has more than 65,000 clones, around nine tenths appearing once. The germline V gene encodes CDR1 MNHEY and CDR2 SMNVEV (reference sequence). The length of the CDR3 is 11 residues. V was pared by 8 bases and J by 11 bases, with 13 bases between. This TCR was recovered from a human donor who received a liver transplant. This chain links TRBV27 with TRBJ2-1; D is unresolved. The specimen comprised CD4+ T cells from blood, sampled before liver transplant. The CDR3 coding sequence is TGTGCCAGCGGCAAAACCGAAAAGCAGTTCTTC. Protein: CASGKTEKQFF.